This record looks at one T cell receptor (beta chain) sequence and its context. The sample is drawn from a study of blood T cell repertoires in COVID-19. Study-wide background: Samples representing acute and convalescent COVID-19 were sourced from the United States, Italy and Spain. T cells, B-cell-depleted T cells, or PBMCs provided the cDNA or gDNA that served as material.

Methods used by the authors: From reference gene primer amplification, estimates of nucleated cell counts were derived. Only in-frame clones appear in the TCRdb table, and some are missing; sequencing was by immunoSEQ multiplex PCR. V and J calls and clone size are as listed in that table; D and trimming were resolved from the DNA. The sample has about 140,000 clones, around 81% seen once. Sequencing used peripheral blood. This TCR derives from a human donor in a cohort sampled during active COVID-19.

CDR3: CASGRETQYF. CDR3 coding DNA: TGTGCCAGTGGGAGGGAGACCCAGTACTTC. This chain links TRBV19 with TRBJ2-5; a weak D match, TRBD2 (6 bases). V lost 8 bases and J 5 bases, leaving 6 bases between the germline ends. Germline CDR1 is LNHDA and CDR2 is SQIVND (reference sequence). The CDR3 totals 10 residues.